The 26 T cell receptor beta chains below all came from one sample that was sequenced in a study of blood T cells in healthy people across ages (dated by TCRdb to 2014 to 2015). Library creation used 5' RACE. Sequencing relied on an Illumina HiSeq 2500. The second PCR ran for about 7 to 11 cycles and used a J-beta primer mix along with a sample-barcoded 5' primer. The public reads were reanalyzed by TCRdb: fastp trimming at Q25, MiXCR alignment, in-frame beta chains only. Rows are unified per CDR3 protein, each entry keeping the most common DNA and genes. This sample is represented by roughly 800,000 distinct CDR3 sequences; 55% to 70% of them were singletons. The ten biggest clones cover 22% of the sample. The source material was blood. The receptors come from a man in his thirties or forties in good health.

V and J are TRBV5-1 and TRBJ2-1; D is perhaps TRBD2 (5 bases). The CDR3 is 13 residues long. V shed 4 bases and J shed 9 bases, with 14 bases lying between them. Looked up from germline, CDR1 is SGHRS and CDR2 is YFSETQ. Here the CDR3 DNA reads TGCGCCAGCAGCGAGCGTCCGGGGTCTGAGCAGTTCTTC. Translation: CASSERPGSEQFF.

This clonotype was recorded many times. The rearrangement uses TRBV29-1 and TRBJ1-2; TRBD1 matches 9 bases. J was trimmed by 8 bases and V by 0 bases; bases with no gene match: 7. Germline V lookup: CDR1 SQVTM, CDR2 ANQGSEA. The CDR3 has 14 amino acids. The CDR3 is CSVEDGTGLGGYTF. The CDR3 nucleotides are TGCAGCGTTGAAGACGGGACAGGGCTAGGGGGCTACACCTTC.

The CDR3 sequence is CASSLVGTSINEQFF. CDR3 nucleotide sequence: TGTGCCAGCAGCTTAGTTGGGACTAGTATAAATGAGCAGTTCTTC. The V call is TRBV7-2, the J call TRBJ2-1; TRBD2 matches at 8 bases. The CDR3 is made up of 15 amino acids. CDR1 and CDR2 from the germline V gene are SGHTA and FQGNSA. J lost 7 bases, V lost 1 base, and 6 bases had no gene match.

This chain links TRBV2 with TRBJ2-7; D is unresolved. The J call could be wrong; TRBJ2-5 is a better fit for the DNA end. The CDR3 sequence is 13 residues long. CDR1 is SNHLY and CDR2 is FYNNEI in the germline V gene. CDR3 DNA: TGTGCCAGCAGTGTAAGGTGGAGAGAGACCCAGTACTTC. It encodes CASSVRWRETQYF.

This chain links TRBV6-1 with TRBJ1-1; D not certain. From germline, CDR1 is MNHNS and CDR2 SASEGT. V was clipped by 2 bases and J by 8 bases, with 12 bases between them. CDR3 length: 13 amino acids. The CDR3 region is CASSETFLTEAFF. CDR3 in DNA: TGTGCCAGCAGTGAAACATTTCTCACCGAAGCTTTCTTT.

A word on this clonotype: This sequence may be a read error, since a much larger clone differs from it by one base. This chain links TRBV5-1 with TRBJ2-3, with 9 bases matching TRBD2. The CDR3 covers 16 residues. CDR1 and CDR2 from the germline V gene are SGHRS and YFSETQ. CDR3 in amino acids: CASSLMRGGGTDMQYF. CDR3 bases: TGCGCCAGCAGCTTGATGCGGGGGGGAGGCACAGATATGCAGTATTTT. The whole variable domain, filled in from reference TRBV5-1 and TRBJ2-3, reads KAGVTQTPRYLIKTRGQQVTLSCSPISGHRSVSWYQQTPGQGLQFLFEYFSETQRNKGNFPGRFSGRQFSNSRSEMNVSTLELGDSALYLCASSLMRGGGTDMQYFGPGTRLTVL.

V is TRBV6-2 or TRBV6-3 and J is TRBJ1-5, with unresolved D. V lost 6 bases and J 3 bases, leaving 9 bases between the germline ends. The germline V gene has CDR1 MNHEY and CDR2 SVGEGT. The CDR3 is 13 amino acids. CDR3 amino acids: CASRLDLNQPQHF. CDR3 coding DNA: TGTGCCAGCAGGTTGGATCTCAATCAGCCCCAGCATTTT.

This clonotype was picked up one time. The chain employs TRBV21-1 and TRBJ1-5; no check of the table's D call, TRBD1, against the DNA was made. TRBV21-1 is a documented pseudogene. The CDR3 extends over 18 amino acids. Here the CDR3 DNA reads TGTGCCAGCAGCAACAGGGACAGGGGCCCCAAAGGGAATCAGCCCCAGCATTTT. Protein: CASSNRDRGPKGNQPQHF.

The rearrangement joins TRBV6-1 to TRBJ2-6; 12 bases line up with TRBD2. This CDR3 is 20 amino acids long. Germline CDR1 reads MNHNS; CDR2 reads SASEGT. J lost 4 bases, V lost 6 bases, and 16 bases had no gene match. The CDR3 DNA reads TGTGCCAGCAGACCACTTGGACTAGCGGGGCAGGATCCCGGGGCCAACGTCCTGACTTTC. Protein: CASRPLGLAGQDPGANVLTF.

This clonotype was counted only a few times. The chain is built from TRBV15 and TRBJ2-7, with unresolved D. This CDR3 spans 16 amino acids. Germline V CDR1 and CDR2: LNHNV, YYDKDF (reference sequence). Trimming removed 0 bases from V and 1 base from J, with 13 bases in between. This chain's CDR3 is CATSRDKSRKSYEQYF. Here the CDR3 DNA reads TGTGCCACCAGCAGAGATAAAAGCAGAAAGTCCTACGAGCAGTACTTC.

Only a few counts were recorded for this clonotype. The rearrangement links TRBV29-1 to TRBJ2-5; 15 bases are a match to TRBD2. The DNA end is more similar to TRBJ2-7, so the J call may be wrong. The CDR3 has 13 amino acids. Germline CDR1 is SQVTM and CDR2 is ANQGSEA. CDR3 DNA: TGCAGCGTTGCGGGACTAGCGGGAGGCGAGCAGTACTTC. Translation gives CSVAGLAGGEQYF.

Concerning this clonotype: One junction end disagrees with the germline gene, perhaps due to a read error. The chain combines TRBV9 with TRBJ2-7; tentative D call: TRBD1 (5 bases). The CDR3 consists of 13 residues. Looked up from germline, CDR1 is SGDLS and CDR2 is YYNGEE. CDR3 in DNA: TGTGCCAGCAGCGTCGGCCAGGGCTACGAGCAGAACTTC. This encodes CASSVGQGYEQNF.

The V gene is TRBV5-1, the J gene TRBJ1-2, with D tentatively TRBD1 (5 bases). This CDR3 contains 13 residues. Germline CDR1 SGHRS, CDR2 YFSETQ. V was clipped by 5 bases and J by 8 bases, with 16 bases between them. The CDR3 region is CASRAGIGRGYTF. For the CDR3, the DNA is TGCGCCAGCAGAGCAGGGATAGGTCGAGGCTACACCTTC.

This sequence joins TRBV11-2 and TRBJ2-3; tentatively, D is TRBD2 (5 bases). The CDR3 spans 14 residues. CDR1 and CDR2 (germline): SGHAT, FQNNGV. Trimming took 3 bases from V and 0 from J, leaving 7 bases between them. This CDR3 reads CASSLQRSTDTQYF. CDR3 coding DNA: TGTGCCAGCAGCTTGCAGCGGAGCACAGATACGCAGTATTTT.

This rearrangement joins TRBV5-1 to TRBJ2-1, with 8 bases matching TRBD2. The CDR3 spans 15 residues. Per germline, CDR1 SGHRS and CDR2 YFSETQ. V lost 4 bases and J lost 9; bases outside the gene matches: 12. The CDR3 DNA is TGCGCCAGCAGCGTGGGACGAGCGGGAGAAGGTGAGCAGTTCTTC. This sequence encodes CASSVGRAGEGEQFF. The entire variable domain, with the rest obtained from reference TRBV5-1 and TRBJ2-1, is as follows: KAGVTQTPRYLIKTRGQQVTLSCSPISGHRSVSWYQQTPGQGLQFLFEYFSETQRNKGNFPGRFSGRQFSNSRSEMNVSTLELGDSALYLCASSVGRAGEGEQFFGPGTRLTVL.

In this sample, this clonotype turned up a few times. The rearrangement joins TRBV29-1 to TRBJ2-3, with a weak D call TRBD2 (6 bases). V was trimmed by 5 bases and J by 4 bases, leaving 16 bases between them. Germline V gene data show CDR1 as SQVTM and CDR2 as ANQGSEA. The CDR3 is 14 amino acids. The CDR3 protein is CSVTGVESADTQYF. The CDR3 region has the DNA TGCAGCGTTACGGGAGTTGAGTCGGCAGATACGCAGTATTTT.

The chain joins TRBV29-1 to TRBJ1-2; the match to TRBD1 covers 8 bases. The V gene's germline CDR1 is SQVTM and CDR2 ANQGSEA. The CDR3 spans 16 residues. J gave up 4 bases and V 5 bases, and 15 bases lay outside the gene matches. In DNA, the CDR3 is TGCAGCGTTTCATCCAGGGGGCGTGAAATACCCTATGGCTACACCTTC. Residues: CSVSSRGREIPYGYTF.

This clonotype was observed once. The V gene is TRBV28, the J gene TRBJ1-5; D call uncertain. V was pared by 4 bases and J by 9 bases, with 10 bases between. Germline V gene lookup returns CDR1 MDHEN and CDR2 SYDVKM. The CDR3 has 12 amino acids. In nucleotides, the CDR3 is TGTGCCAGCAGTTCACTCTATCCGCCCCAGCATTTT. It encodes CASSSLYPPQHF.

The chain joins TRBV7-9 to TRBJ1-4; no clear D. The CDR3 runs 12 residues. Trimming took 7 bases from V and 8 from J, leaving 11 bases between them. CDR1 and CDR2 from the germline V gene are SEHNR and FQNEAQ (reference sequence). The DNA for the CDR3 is TGTGCCAGCAACATAAGAGAGGAAAAACTGTTTTTT. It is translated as CASNIREEKLFF.

In DNA form, the CDR3 reads TGTGCCAGCAGCTTAGCGAGACCGCCTAAGAACTACGAGCAGTACTTC. This codes for CASSLARPPKNYEQYF. The genes are TRBV7-6 and TRBJ2-7; D ambiguous. From germline, CDR1 is SGHVS and CDR2 FNYEAQ. CDR3 length equals 16 residues. V was trimmed by 0 bases and J by 3 bases, leaving 15 bases between them.

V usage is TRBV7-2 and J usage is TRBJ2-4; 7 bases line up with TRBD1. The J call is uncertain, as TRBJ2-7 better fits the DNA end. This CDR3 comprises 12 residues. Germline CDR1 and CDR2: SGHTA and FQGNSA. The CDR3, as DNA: TGTGCCAGCAGCGGGACAGTTACCGAGCAGTACTTC. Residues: CASSGTVTEQYF.

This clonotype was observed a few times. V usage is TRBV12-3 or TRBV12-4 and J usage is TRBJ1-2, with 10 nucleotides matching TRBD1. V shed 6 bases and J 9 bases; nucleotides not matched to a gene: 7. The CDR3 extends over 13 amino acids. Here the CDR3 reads CASSPRDRGSYTF. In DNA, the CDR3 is TGTGCCAGCAGCCCCCGGGACAGGGGAAGCTACACCTTC.

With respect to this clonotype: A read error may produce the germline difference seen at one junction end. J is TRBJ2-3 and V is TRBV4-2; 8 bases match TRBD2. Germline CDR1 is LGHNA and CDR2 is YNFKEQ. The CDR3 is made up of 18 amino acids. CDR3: CASSQDLVSGVSTDTQYF. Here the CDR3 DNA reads TGTGCCAGCAGCCAAGACTTGGTTAGCGGGGTTAGCACGGATACGCAGTATTTT.

The CDR3 sequence: CASTYTTRRQFF. The CDR3, as DNA: TGTGCCAGCACCTATACTACTAGGCGACAGTTCTTC. This chain uses TRBV7-9 with TRBJ2-1; tentatively, D is TRBD2 (5 bases). Germline V gene sequence: CDR1 SEHNR, CDR2 FQNEAQ (reference sequence). With 7 bases removed from V and 13 bases from J, the gap between germline ends came to 17 bases. The CDR3 sequence is 12 residues long.

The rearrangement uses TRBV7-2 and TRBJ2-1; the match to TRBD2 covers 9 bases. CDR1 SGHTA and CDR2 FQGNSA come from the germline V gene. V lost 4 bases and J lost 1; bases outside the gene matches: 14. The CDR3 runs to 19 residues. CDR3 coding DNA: TGTGCCAGCAGCTCGAGACTACCCCTAGCGGGGAGGTCCTACAATGAGCAGTTCTTC. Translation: CASSSRLPLAGRSYNEQFF.

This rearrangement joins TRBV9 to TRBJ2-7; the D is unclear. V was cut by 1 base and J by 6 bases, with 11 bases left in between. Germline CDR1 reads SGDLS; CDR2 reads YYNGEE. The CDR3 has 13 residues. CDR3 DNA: TGTGCCAGCAGCGTAATGGGATATGGCGAGCAGTACTTC. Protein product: CASSVMGYGEQYF.